This entry describes one T cell receptor (beta chain). Its specificity is not known. The data derive from a study of cytotoxic CD8 clonotypes in ibrutinib-treated CLL. PBMCs that had been cryopreserved were the source of roughly 2 micrograms of genomic DNA for TCR beta libraries. Sequencing used immunoSEQ multiplex PCR; TCRdb keeps in-frame clones, though not all of them. The sample shows 250,000 to 350,000 clones, approximately 76% of them seen only once. Notes on the study in general: Stable or contracted on treatment, public clonotypes were also uncommon.

This clonotype was obtained from a human donor with chronic lymphocytic leukemia. The sequenced sample was PBMCs, obtained at disease progression, from a patient treated with ibrutinib.

The CDR3 loop is CASSLGQGRGAFF. The CDR3 DNA sequence: TGTGCCAGCAGTCTGGGACAGGGTCGAGGGGCTTTCTTT. V usage is TRBV6-5 and J usage is TRBJ1-1, with TRBD1 matching over 9 bases. CDR3 length: 13 residues. Germline trimming cut 5 bases from V and 11 bases from J; bases unmatched to any gene: 9. The germline V gene encodes CDR1 MNHEY and CDR2 SVGAGI.